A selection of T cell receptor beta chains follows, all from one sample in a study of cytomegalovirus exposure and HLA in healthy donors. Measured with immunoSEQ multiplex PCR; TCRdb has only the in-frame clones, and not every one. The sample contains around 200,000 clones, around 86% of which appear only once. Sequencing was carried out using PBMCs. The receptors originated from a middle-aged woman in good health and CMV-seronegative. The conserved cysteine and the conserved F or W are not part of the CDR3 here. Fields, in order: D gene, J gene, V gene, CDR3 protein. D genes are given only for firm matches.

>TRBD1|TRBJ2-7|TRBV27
ASSLLGQGIYEQY
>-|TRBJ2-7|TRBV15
ATSRVAGYEQY
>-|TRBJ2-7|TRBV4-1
ASSQDGASSYEQY
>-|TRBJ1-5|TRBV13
ASSFRGKHRANQPQH
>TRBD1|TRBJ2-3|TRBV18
ASSGRDRLDTQY
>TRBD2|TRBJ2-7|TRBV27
ASSLRLAGSEQY
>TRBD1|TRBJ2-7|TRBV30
AWSVGSGGGYEQY
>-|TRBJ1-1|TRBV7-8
ASSLTGTEAF
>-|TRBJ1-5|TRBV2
ASSEVGAQPQH
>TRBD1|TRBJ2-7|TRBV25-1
ASEKRPRGRFYEQY
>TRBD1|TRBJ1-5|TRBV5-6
ASRFVRTGMDQPQH
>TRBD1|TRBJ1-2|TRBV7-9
SSSYGTGGVGYT
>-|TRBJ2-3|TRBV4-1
ASSQSRRGLSTDTQY
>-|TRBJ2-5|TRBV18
ASSVTGLVETQY
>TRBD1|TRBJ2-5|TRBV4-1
ASSLYPPGQTQETQY
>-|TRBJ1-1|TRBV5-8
ASSLGAPLKNTEAF
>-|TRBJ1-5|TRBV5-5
ASSLYDRSNQPQH
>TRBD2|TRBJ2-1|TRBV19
ASSWEGYNEQF
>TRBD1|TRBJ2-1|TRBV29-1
SVITDRAIYNEQF
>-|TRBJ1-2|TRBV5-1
ASSLDRPSRSPYGYT
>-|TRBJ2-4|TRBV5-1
ASSLSMGPKNIQY
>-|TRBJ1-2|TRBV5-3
ASSQDSTRQGYT
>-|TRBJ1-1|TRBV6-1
ASSDSWGRTEAF
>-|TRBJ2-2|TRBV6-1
ATLRLYGELF
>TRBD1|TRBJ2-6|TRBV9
ASSPTGTGANVLT
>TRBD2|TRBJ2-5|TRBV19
ASSLASGTETQY
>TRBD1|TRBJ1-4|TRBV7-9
ASSGHRGPLNEKLF
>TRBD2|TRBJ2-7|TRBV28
ASRRGLAGPSYEQY
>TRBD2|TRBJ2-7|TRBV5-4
ASSKTSGGGITYEQY